The rows below give T cell receptor beta chains drawn from one sample of a study of blood T cell repertoires in COVID-19. Libraries were prepared by immunoSEQ multiplex PCR; TCRdb keeps only in-frame clonotypes and omits some of them. The sample has some 70,000 clones, around nine tenths seen once. Sequences were obtained from peripheral blood. These receptors all stem from a man between 65 and 85 years old with active or convalescent COVID-19. Each CDR3 is given with its conserved first and last residue. The D gene is left open where the match is weak. Not all rows give a size; the values are once, few, many and, for expanded clones, a class.

d_call | clone_size | j_call | v_call | cdr3_nt | cdr3_aa
. | . | TRBJ2-2 | TRBV7-2 | TGTGCCAGCAGTCCCCAGCGCGCGGGGGAGCTGTTTTTT | CASSPQRAGELFF
. | few | TRBJ2-2 | TRBV19 | TGTGCCAGTCTTGGTAACCCGAAAGTTCGGGGCACCGGGGAGCTGTTTTTT | CASLGNPKVRGTGELFF
. | . | TRBJ2-7 | TRBV7-8 | TGTGCCAGCAGCCACAGACTAGGCAGGGACTCCTACGAGCAGTACTTC | CASSHRLGRDSYEQYF
TRBD1 | . | TRBJ2-7 | TRBV5-1 | TGCGCCAGCAGCTCGGGACAGATCCAATACGAGCAGTACTTC | CASSSGQIQYEQYF
TRBD1 | . | TRBJ2-7 | TRBV5-1 | TGCGCCAGCAGCTTGGCGGGGACAGGGGTATCCGAGCAGTACTTC | CASSLAGTGVSEQYF
TRBD2 | few | TRBJ2-3 | TRBV11-3 | TGTGCCAGCAGCCAGAGGGGTAGCGGGGGCACAGATACGCAGTATTTT | CASSQRGSGGTDTQYF
. | . | TRBJ1-2 | TRBV29-1 | TGCAGCGTTGGGGGAGGGAACTATGGCTACACCTTC | CSVGGGNYGYTF
TRBD2 | . | TRBJ2-1 | TRBV19 | TGTGCCAGTAGTCCAGTGGCTAGCGGGATGGGCGGCCACAATGAGCAGTTCTTC | CASSPVASGMGGHNEQFF
. | . | TRBJ2-5 | TRBV5-4 | TGTGCCAGCAGCTTGGACTTCCAAGAGACCCAGTACTTC | CASSLDFQETQYF
TRBD1 | . | TRBJ1-2 | TRBV30 | TGTGCCTGGAGTATACAGGGGTTATGGGGCTACACCTTC | CAWSIQGLWGYTF
TRBD1 | . | TRBJ1-6 | TRBV5-1 | TGCGCCAGCAGCACTCGGACAGGGGCAACTTCACCCCTCCACTTT | CASSTRTGATSPLHF
TRBD1 | . | TRBJ2-7 | TRBV4-1 | TGCGCCAGCAGCCAGGGACAGGGAGGTACCTACGAGCAGTACTTC | CASSQGQGGTYEQYF
TRBD1 | once | TRBJ1-1 | TRBV29-1 | TGCAGCGTTTCCGGACAGGCGAGGAACACTGAAGCTTTCTTT | CSVSGQARNTEAFF
. | few | TRBJ1-3 | TRBV6-6 | TGTGCCAGCACCTCGGTGGAGGGCTCTGGAAACACCATATATTTT | CASTSVEGSGNTIYF
. | . | TRBJ2-3 | TRBV4-1 | TGCGCCAGCAGCCCCCAAGGGTGGGACACAGCCACAGATACGCAGTATTTT | CASSPQGWDTATDTQYF
. | . | TRBJ1-5 | TRBV5-8 | TGTGCCAGCAGCTTGAAGTTACTAGGGTATCAGCCCCAGCATTTT | CASSLKLLGYQPQHF
. | . | TRBJ2-5 | TRBV5-1 | TGCGCCAGCAGCTTGTTCGGGGAGGTGGGTAAAGAGACCCAGTACTTC | CASSLFGEVGKETQYF
. | . | TRBJ2-2 | TRBV4-1 | TGCGCCAGCAGCCAACGAAGAGGCGGGGAGCTGTTTTTT | CASSQRRGGELFF
TRBD1 | . | TRBJ2-3 | TRBV6-5 | TGTGCCAGCAGGAGACAGACAGGGAACACAGATACGCAGTATTTT | CASRRQTGNTDTQYF
. | . | TRBJ1-1 | TRBV11-2 | TGTGCCAGCATCCTTTTTACCAGGGGAACTGAAGCTTTCTTT | CASILFTRGTEAFF
TRBD1 | . | TRBJ1-5 | TRBV19 | TGTGCCAGCCGGGACAGAGGAGTGACGGCCAATCAGCCCCAGCATTTT | CASRDRGVTANQPQHF
. | . | TRBJ2-1 | TRBV27 | TGTGCCAGCGGGGGAGGCCAAAGGAACAATGAGCAGTTCTTC | CASGGGQRNNEQFF
. | . | TRBJ2-7 | TRBV4-1 | TGCGCCAGCAGCCAAGGGCCAAGGGGGGAGCAGTACTTC | CASSQGPRGEQYF
. | . | TRBJ2-3 | TRBV6-6 | TGTGCCAGCAGCTCCTCGGGGGATTCAACAGATACGCAGTATTTT | CASSSSGDSTDTQYF
. | . | TRBJ2-3 | TRBV5-1 | TGCGCCAGCAGCTTAGACACCCCAGATACGCAGTATTTT | CASSLDTPDTQYF
. | . | TRBJ1-1 | TRBV12-3/TRBV12-4 | TGTGCCAGCAGTCCAGCGGTTACTGAAGCTTTCTTT | CASSPAVTEAFF
TRBD1 | . | TRBJ1-4 | TRBV5-1 | TGCGCCAGCAGCCAGGGACAGATTGATGAAAAACTGTTTTTT | CASSQGQIDEKLFF
. | . | TRBJ1-3 | TRBV2 | TGTGCCAGCAGTGTGGGAGGGCTCGAGGACACCATATATTTT | CASSVGGLEDTIYF
. | once | TRBJ1-1 | TRBV6-2/TRBV6-3 | TGTGCCAGCAGTTACGGGGGGGTGAACACTGAAGCTTTCTTT | CASSYGGVNTEAFF
TRBD1 | . | TRBJ1-5 | TRBV25-1 | TGTGCCAGCAGTATGGGACAGGGGGCAGGACAGCCCCAGCATTTT | CASSMGQGAGQPQHF
. | . | TRBJ1-1 | TRBV4-2 | TGTGCCAGCAGCCAACTAGACAGGAACACTGAAGCTTTCTTT | CASSQLDRNTEAFF
. | . | TRBJ1-2 | TRBV28 | TGTGCCAGCAGTTTATCTTCTCCGGGACAACGGAGTGGCTACACCTTC | CASSLSSPGQRSGYTF
. | . | TRBJ2-2 | TRBV9 | TGTGCCAGCAGCCCCCGGGGAGAAAACACCGGGGAGCTGTTTTTT | CASSPRGENTGELFF
TRBD1 | . | TRBJ1-2 | TRBV30 | TGTGCCGTGGACAGGGGAACGGGCAAAGGAGGCTACACCTTC | CAVDRGTGKGGYTF
TRBD2 | once | TRBJ2-1 | TRBV5-4 | TGTGCCAGCAGCGGAGAGGGACTAGCCACCTACAATGAGCAGTTCTTC | CASSGEGLATYNEQFF
TRBD1 | . | TRBJ1-2 | TRBV9 | TGTGCCAGCAGCGTAGCTGGGACAGGGGTATTCGGTGGCTACACCTTC | CASSVAGTGVFGGYTF
. | . | TRBJ1-2 | TRBV2 | TGTGCCAGCAGTGAAGCGCGGCCGTGGAGGTATGGCTACACCTTC | CASSEARPWRYGYTF
. | . | TRBJ1-1 | TRBV29-1 | TGCAGCGGTGACAAGAACACTGAAGCTTTCTTT | CSGDKNTEAFF
. | . | TRBJ2-5 | TRBV5-1 | TGCGCCAGCAGCTTGGAGGGGTCGCAAGAGACCCAGTACTTC | CASSLEGSQETQYF
TRBD1 | once | TRBJ1-2 | TRBV12-5 | TGTGCTAGTGGTTTGAACCCAGGGGGGCTCTATGGCTACACCTTC | CASGLNPGGLYGYTF
. | . | TRBJ1-4 | TRBV19 | TGTGCCAGTAGTATTGTGACTGGGGAAAAACTGTTTTTT | CASSIVTGEKLFF
. | . | TRBJ2-7 | TRBV19 | TGTGCCAGTAGCACGGGACACCGCTACGAGCAGTACTTC | CASSTGHRYEQYF
. | . | TRBJ2-2 | TRBV4-2 | TGTGCCAGCAGCCAACCCACAGGGTGGTCCGCCGGGGAGCTGTTTTTT | CASSQPTGWSAGELFF
TRBD1 | . | TRBJ1-3 | TRBV2 | TGTGCCAGCAGTGGGACAGGGGGCGGAATTGGAAACACCATATATTTT | CASSGTGGGIGNTIYF
TRBD1 | . | TRBJ1-2 | TRBV7-8 | TGTGCCAGCAGCCCCCGGACAGGGGACCCTAACTATGGCTACACCTTC | CASSPRTGDPNYGYTF
. | . | TRBJ1-1 | TRBV18 | TGTGCCAGCTCACCTGGGGCAAGGGGCACTGAAGCTTTCTTT | CASSPGARGTEAFF
. | . | TRBJ1-1 | TRBV28 | TGTGCCAGCACCGTGAATACAGGGTCGGACACTGAAGCTTTCTTT | CASTVNTGSDTEAFF
. | . | TRBJ2-2 | TRBV4-2 | TGTGCCAGCAGCCAAGGTTCGGGTTGGTCCGGGGAGCTGTTTTTT | CASSQGSGWSGELFF
TRBD1 | . | TRBJ1-5 | TRBV6-6 | TGTGCCAGTACCAGAGTGGGACAGGGGGGTCAGCCCCAGCATTTT | CASTRVGQGGQPQHF
TRBD2 | . | TRBJ2-7 | TRBV3-1/TRBV3-2 | TGTGCCAGCAGCCCCGGACTAGCGGGGGGGGAATACGAGCAGTACTTC | CASSPGLAGGEYEQYF
TRBD1 | . | TRBJ1-5 | TRBV29-1 | TGCAGCGTCTCGGACAGGGGATACCAGCCCCAGCATTTT | CSVSDRGYQPQHF
TRBD2 | . | TRBJ2-3 | TRBV24-1 | TGTGCCACCAGTGATCCTAGCGGGAGAGCAGATACGCAGTATTTT | CATSDPSGRADTQYF
TRBD2 | . | TRBJ2-3 | TRBV5-1 | TGCGCCAGCAGCGCGGGAGGGCGAGGCACAGATACGCAGTATTTT | CASSAGGRGTDTQYF
. | . | TRBJ2-2 | TRBV7-6 | TGTGCCGTCCACAAGAACACCGGGGAGCTGTTTTTT | CAVHKNTGELFF
. | . | TRBJ1-5 | TRBV7-9 | TGTGCCAGCAGCTTAGGAGGGCGTCAGCCCCAGCATTTT | CASSLGGRQPQHF
. | few | TRBJ2-1 | TRBV6-5 | TGTGCCGTAGCCATAACCGGGTTGAGGGACAATGAGCAGTTCTTC | CAVAITGLRDNEQFF
. | . | TRBJ2-1 | TRBV28 | TGTGCCAGCAGTTTACGACAGAAAGTTTACAATGAGCAGTTCTTC | CASSLRQKVYNEQFF
. | . | TRBJ1-5 | TRBV18 | TGTGCCAGCTCACTGCAGGGGAATCAGCCCCAGCATTTT | CASSLQGNQPQHF
TRBD2 | . | TRBJ2-3 | TRBV5-1 | TGCGCCAGCAGCTTGCTCCTAGCGGGGGGAAACACAGATACGCAGTATTTT | CASSLLLAGGNTDTQYF